This T cell receptor beta chain was observed in a study of beta chain features in type 1 diabetes. This clone was found a few times. Sequencing targeted expressed TCRB transcripts, as all isolated RNA had been reverse transcribed. Sequencing used immunoSEQ multiplex PCR; TCRdb keeps in-frame clones, though not all of them. In the table there are approximately 170,000 clones, 7% to 10% of which are singletons. The sequenced sample consisted of central memory CD4+ T cells from blood. The clonotype comes from a woman younger than 35 in good health.

The CDR3, as DNA: TGTGCCAGCAGTGAATACAGGGCCTACTATGGCTACACCTTC. This sequence encodes CASSEYRAYYGYTF. V and J are TRBV25-1 and TRBJ1-2; perhaps TRBD1 as D (5 bases). The CDR3 is 14 residues long. V was clipped by 0 bases and J by 3 bases, with 8 bases between them. Germline CDR1 MGHDK, CDR2 SYGVNS.